The 21 T cell receptor beta chains listed next were all sequenced from one sample in a study of OX40 agonist ivuxolimab in advanced cancers. Data came from immunoSEQ multiplex PCR; TCRdb stores just in-frame clones and leaves some out. The data contain 60,000 to 90,000 clones, about 88% of them singletons. This sample comprised CD4+ or CD8+ T cells sorted from blood, obtained in a trial of the OX40 agonist ivuxolimab. The receptors were sampled from an adult with an advanced solid tumor such as melanoma, head and neck, liver or kidney cancer.

The J gene is TRBJ2-7, the V gene TRBV11-3, with 9 bases aligning to TRBD2. CDR1 and CDR2 (germline): SGHNT, YENEEA. The CDR3 length is 14 residues. With V trimmed by 3 bases and J by 0 bases, 0 bases remained unmatched. The CDR3 nucleotides are TGTGCCAGCAGCTTTAGCGGGAGCTCCTACGAGCAGTACTTC. Translated: CASSFSGSSYEQYF.

V and J are TRBV6-1 and TRBJ2-1; maybe TRBD2 (5 bases). In germline, CDR1 is MNHNS, CDR2 SASEGT. V lost 5 bases and J 1 base, leaving 12 bases between the germline ends. The CDR3 totals 15 residues. In DNA form, the CDR3 reads TGTGCCAGCAGTTTGGACGGGGTTTCCTACAATGAGCAGTTCTTC. It codes for CASSLDGVSYNEQFF.

The chain carries TRBV7-9 and TRBJ2-7; a possible D gene is TRBD2 (6 bases). CDR3 size: 14 residues. CDR1 SEHNR and CDR2 FQNEAQ come from the germline V gene (reference sequence). V lost 6 bases and J 3 bases, leaving 15 bases between the germline ends. The CDR3 nucleotides are TGTGCCAGCAGGGGTTCTGGGCGGGACTACGAGCAGTACTTC. Its translation: CASRGSGRDYEQYF.

V is TRBV6-6 and J is TRBJ2-5, with D perhaps given as TRBD1 or TRBD2 (5 bases each). The CDR3 has 16 residues. With 4 bases removed from V and 5 bases from J, the gap between germline ends came to 20 bases. Germline V gene data show CDR1 as MNHNY and CDR2 as SVGAGI (reference sequence). The CDR3 here is CASSLTFRVRRETQYF. In DNA form, the CDR3 reads TGTGCCAGCAGTTTAACGTTCAGGGTAAGGAGGGAGACCCAGTACTTC.

The J gene is TRBJ2-3, the V gene TRBV5-1, with D perhaps given as TRBD1 or TRBD2 (5 bases each). V was shortened by 4 bases and J by 3 bases, with 15 bases between the two germline ends. Germline loops: CDR1 SGHRS, CDR2 YFSETQ. The CDR3 runs to 15 residues. The CDR3 sequence is CASSRDGDPTDTQYF. CDR3 DNA sequence: TGCGCCAGCAGCCGGGACGGCGACCCGACAGATACGCAGTATTTT. The full variable domain, in which reference TRBV5-1 and TRBJ2-3 provide the parts outside the CDR3, is KAGVTQTPRYLIKTRGQQVTLSCSPISGHRSVSWYQQTPGQGLQFLFEYFSETQRNKGNFPGRFSGRQFSNSRSEMNVSTLELGDSALYLCASSRDGDPTDTQYFGPGTRLTVL.

This rearrangement joins TRBV5-1 to TRBJ2-7; TRBD1 matches 10 bases. Looked up from germline, CDR1 is SGHRS and CDR2 is YFSETQ. This CDR3 region has 16 residues. The V gene end was trimmed by 0 bases and the J gene end by 0 bases; junction bases not matched to a gene: 3. The CDR3 DNA sequence: TGCGCCAGCAGCTTGGGGACAGGGGGACCCTCCTACGAGCAGTACTTC. It is translated as CASSLGTGGPSYEQYF.

The chain uses TRBV4-2 and TRBJ1-1, with 7 bases lining up with TRBD1. Looked up from germline, CDR1 is LGHNA and CDR2 is YNFKEQ. V was clipped by 3 bases and J by 4 bases; unmatched bases: 8. CDR3 length: 15 amino acids. The CDR3 bases are TGTGCCAGCAGCCAGGGTTCAGGGGGAAGCACTGAAGCTTTCTTT. Translated: CASSQGSGGSTEAFF.

The table lists this clone with a count of one. The chain links TRBV15 to TRBJ2-7; a possible D gene is TRBD2 (7 bases). The CDR3 has 16 residues. V lost 3 bases to trimming and J lost 4 bases, with 19 bases between them. Germline CDR1 is LNHNV and CDR2 is YYDKDF (reference sequence). The CDR3 nucleotides read TGTGCCACCAGCAGTTGGCGCGGGGGCCGGCCATACGAGCAGTACTTC. Amino acid sequence: CATSSWRGGRPYEQYF.

V gene TRBV30 combines with J gene TRBJ1-1; D remains ambiguous. There are 14 residues in the CDR3. Trimming took 4 bases from V and 2 from J, leaving 14 bases between them. CDR1 and CDR2 from the germline V gene are GTSNPN and SVGIG (reference sequence). CDR3: CAWKVPGINTEAFF. The DNA for the CDR3 is TGTGCCTGGAAGGTACCGGGTATCAACACTGAAGCTTTCTTT.

This clone was detected only once. The chain couples TRBV4-2 to TRBJ1-2, with a possible D match to TRBD1 (6 bases). This CDR3 has 15 amino acids. V was cut by 0 bases and J by 2 bases, with 10 bases left in between. Germline V gives CDR1 LGHNA, CDR2 YNFKEQ. The CDR3 loop reads CASSQDNRENYGYTF. The CDR3 DNA is TGTGCCAGCAGCCAAGATAACAGGGAAAACTATGGCTACACCTTC.

This chain links TRBV29-1 with TRBJ1-1; D might be TRBD1 (6 bases). Germline CDR1 SQVTM, CDR2 ANQGSEA. V dropped 6 bases and J dropped 5 bases, with 16 bases sitting between them. CDR3 length: 13 residues. The chain's CDR3 is CSVQGQIETEAFF. CDR3 in DNA: TGCAGCGTCCAGGGACAAATAGAGACTGAAGCTTTCTTT.

The chain recombines TRBV18 with TRBJ2-3; TRBD2 matches at 8 bases. The CDR3 contains 17 residues. The V segment lost 1 base and the J segment 3 bases; nucleotides outside the gene matches: 9. Germline CDR1 KGHSH, CDR2 LQKENI. DNA of the CDR3: TGTGCCAGCTCACCACTCCAGGGAAAGCGGGAGACAGATACGCAGTATTTT. It yields the protein CASSPLQGKRETDTQYF.

Turning to this clone: The junction differs from germline at one of its ends, possibly a read error. Other nucleotide sequences in the sample specify the same CDR3. The chain carries TRBV27 and TRBJ1-1, with D possibly TRBD1 on 6 matching bases. This CDR3 has 15 residues. CDR1 and CDR2 from the germline V gene are MNHEY and SMNVEV (reference sequence). In DNA, the CDR3 is TGTGCCAGCAGTCTCGTTGCCGGACAGAACACTGAAGCCTTCTTT. Amino acid sequence: CASSLVAGQNTEAFF.

This sequence joins TRBV29-1 and TRBJ2-2, with D uncertain. Trimming cost V 8 bases and J 1 base, with 8 bases left between them. Germline loops: CDR1 SQVTM, CDR2 ANQGSEA. This CDR3 has 12 amino acids. CDR3 region: CSLRQNTGELFF. The CDR3 coding sequence is TGCAGCTTGAGACAGAACACCGGGGAGCTGTTTTTT.

The chain uses TRBV19 and TRBJ2-4, with D tentatively TRBD1 (6 bases). Germline V gives CDR1 LNHDA, CDR2 SQIVND (reference sequence). The V gene lost 9 bases and the J gene lost 7 bases, with 22 bases spanning the gap. There are 15 residues in the CDR3. The CDR3 DNA sequence: TGTGCCAGCAGCGGAATAGGGGTGGGGGCGAACATTCAGTACTTC. Translation: CASSGIGVGANIQYF.

The V gene is TRBV19, the J gene TRBJ2-5; unclear D gene. In germline, CDR1 is LNHDA, CDR2 SQIVND (reference sequence). The length of the CDR3 is 16 residues. V shed 5 bases and J shed 2 bases, with 18 bases lying between them. Written as DNA, the CDR3 is TGTGCCAGTAGTCCCGACCGTGGCGGATTACAAGAGACCCAGTACTTC. Its translation is CASSPDRGGLQETQYF.

This clone came up a few times. J is TRBJ2-3 and V is TRBV7-9; 8 bases align to TRBD1. Germline CDR1 is SEHNR and CDR2 is FQNEAQ (reference sequence). The V gene end was trimmed by 6 bases and the J gene end by 4 bases; junction bases not matched to a gene: 6. CDR3 length: 14 residues. This CDR3 reads CASRSDRGSDTQYF. The CDR3 DNA is TGTGCCAGCAGATCCGACAGGGGCTCAGATACGCAGTATTTT.

The chain links TRBV4-1 to TRBJ1-4, with TRBD1 matching over 8 bases. V was clipped by 5 bases and J by 3 bases; unmatched bases: 2. The CDR3 runs 14 residues. CDR1 is MGHRA and CDR2 is YSYEKL in the germline V gene. The CDR3 sequence is CASSYRGSNEKLFF. The CDR3 nucleotides are TGCGCCAGCAGCTACAGGGGGTCTAATGAAAAACTGTTTTTT.

The chain employs TRBV5-1 and TRBJ2-3, with TRBD1 identical over 7 bases. Germline V gene sequence: CDR1 SGHRS, CDR2 YFSETQ. This CDR3 spans 15 amino acids. With 0 bases clipped from V and 0 bases from J, the junction kept 1 base outside the gene matches. CDR3 protein: CASSLEGASTDTQYF. The CDR3 bases are TGCGCCAGCAGCTTGGAGGGGGCCAGCACAGATACGCAGTATTTT.

In its sample, this clone was seen a few times. The chain couples TRBV28 to TRBJ2-1, with a weak D call TRBD1 (5 bases). Germline CDR1 MDHEN, CDR2 SYDVKM. Trimming removed 2 bases at V and 10 bases at J, with 18 bases between. The CDR3 consists of 15 residues. CDR3 coding DNA: TGTGCCAGCAGTTTACCGTCCCTAGGGGTACAAGAGCAGTTCTTC. Translating gives CASSLPSLGVQEQFF.

The chain joins TRBV4-1 to TRBJ1-1; no reliable D call. This CDR3 is 15 amino acids long. The V and J ends lost 1 base and 0 bases respectively, with 9 bases between them. The germline V gene has CDR1 MGHRA and CDR2 YSYEKL. DNA for the CDR3: TGCGCCAGCAGCCAAGGGGCCCACATGAACACTGAAGCTTTCTTT. Translation gives CASSQGAHMNTEAFF.